The 16 T cell receptor beta chains below all came from one sample that was sequenced in a study of T cell responses to AZD1222 COVID-19 vaccine. The protocol was immunoSEQ multiplex PCR, while the TCRdb copy is restricted to in-frame clones and leaves out a portion. The sample yields more than 140,000 clones, about 91% seen once. Specimen: peripheral blood, collected on day 0 of MenACWY control vaccination. The receptors were gathered from an adult in good health.

The chain joins TRBV15 to TRBJ2-1, with 7 bases fitting TRBD2. J was trimmed by 1 base and V by 1 base; bases with no gene match: 4. This CDR3 region has 16 residues. Germline CDR1 is LNHNV and CDR2 is YYDKDF (reference sequence). The CDR3 DNA reads TGTGCCACCAGCAGAGGAGGGAGGGGATCCTACAATGAGCAGTTCTTC. Protein: CATSRGGRGSYNEQFF.

The rearrangement uses TRBV11-3 and TRBJ2-2, with 7 bases lining up with TRBD1. Germline CDR1 is SGHNT and CDR2 is YENEEA. There are 15 residues in the CDR3. Losses at the gene ends were 5 bases for V and 0 bases for J; bases not matched to a gene: 3. CDR3 coding DNA: TGTGCCAGCAGCCCCGACAGGGCGAACACCGGGGAGCTGTTTTTT. This codes for CASSPDRANTGELFF.

The chain carries TRBV24-1 and TRBJ1-2, with TRBD1 identical over 9 bases. Germline values: CDR1 KGHDR, CDR2 SFDVKD. The CDR3 totals 18 residues. Trimming at V came to 3 bases and at J to 5 bases, leaving 15 bases not matched to a gene. CDR3 region: CATSDPKRVGQGGYGYTF. DNA for the CDR3: TGTGCCACCAGTGATCCTAAACGTGTGGGACAGGGAGGTTATGGCTACACCTTC.

The chain links TRBV12-5 to TRBJ1-1; possible D gene TRBD1, 6 bases. The CDR3 is 15 residues long. The V gene lost 6 bases and the J gene lost 4 bases, with 18 bases spanning the gap. Per the germline V gene, CDR1 is LGHNT and CDR2 is FRNRAP. In DNA form, the CDR3 reads TGTGCTAGTGGCCCCCTCGGCAGGGGAACCACTGAAGCTTTCTTT. It specifies CASGPLGRGTTEAFF.

The rearrangement joins TRBV6-2 or TRBV6-3 to TRBJ1-2; TRBD1 is a possible D gene (5 bases). There are 15 residues in the CDR3. Trimming removed 4 bases from V and 5 bases from J, with 17 bases in between. Looked up from germline, CDR1 is MNHEY and CDR2 is SVGEGT. Here the CDR3 reads CASSSTTGRTYGYTF. CDR3 in DNA: TGTGCCAGCAGTTCTACGACGGGACGGACATATGGCTACACCTTC.

The chain combines TRBV4-3 with TRBJ1-1; D gene ambiguous. The CDR3 has 16 residues. The V gene lost 0 bases and the J gene lost 5 bases, with 16 bases spanning the gap. CDR1 LGHNA and CDR2 YSLEER come from the germline V gene. The CDR3 loop is CASSQDGIGVGTEAFF. In nucleotides, the CDR3 is TGCGCCAGCAGCCAAGATGGTATTGGGGTGGGAACTGAAGCTTTCTTT.

The chain uses TRBV18 and TRBJ1-3, with D maybe TRBD1 (6 bases). CDR1 and CDR2 from the germline V gene are KGHSH and LQKENI. The germline V and J ends were trimmed by 4 bases and 8 bases, with 21 bases remaining between them. The CDR3 length is 16 residues. The CDR3 here is CASSLTSGASPDTIYF. The CDR3 DNA is TGTGCCAGCTCACTGACTTCAGGGGCGTCGCCGGACACCATATATTTT. Complete variable domain (other parts from reference TRBV18 and TRBJ1-3): NAGVMQNPRHLVRRRGQEARLRCSPMKGHSHVYWYRQLPEEGLKFMVYLQKENIIDESGMPKERFSAEFPKEGPSILRIQQVVRGDSAAYFCASSLTSGASPDTIYFGEGSWLTVV.

The J gene is TRBJ1-1, the V gene TRBV23-1, with a tentative D call TRBD1 (6 bases). TRBV23-1 is an open reading frame, and its role is uncertain. Trimming cost V 5 bases and J 2 bases, with 18 bases left between them. The CDR3 loop spans 16 amino acids. CDR3 region: CASSAVKGGLNTEAFF. CDR3 bases: TGCGCCAGCAGTGCCGTCAAAGGGGGACTCAACACTGAAGCTTTCTTT.

The V and J genes are TRBV4-2 and TRBJ1-5, with D tentatively TRBD1 (6 bases). CDR1 is LGHNA and CDR2 is YNFKEQ in the germline V gene. Trimming left V 1 base short and J 7 bases short, with 14 bases between. The CDR3 runs 15 residues. DNA of the CDR3: TGTGCCAGCAGCCAAGTCAAGGGGGGAGGGCAGCCCCAGCATTTT. It yields the protein CASSQVKGGGQPQHF.

V is TRBV19 and J is TRBJ2-1; 12 nucleotides agree with TRBD1. V dropped 7 bases and J dropped 8; count of bases not matched to a gene: 18. The V gene's germline CDR1 is LNHDA and CDR2 SQIVND (reference sequence). CDR3 length: 18 residues. CDR3 sequence (DNA): TGTGCCAGTAAAGGGACAGGGGGCTCGGGGGCCCTGGTCGATGAGCAGTTCTTC. Its protein product is CASKGTGGSGALVDEQFF.

The rearrangement joins TRBV6-1 to TRBJ2-3; D perhaps matches TRBD2 (5 bases). The germline CDR1 and CDR2 sequences are MNHNS and SASEGT. Trimming stripped 2 bases from V and 4 bases from J, with 13 bases between. This CDR3 contains 15 residues. The CDR3 protein is CASSERGRSADTQYF. Written as DNA, the CDR3 is TGTGCCAGCAGTGAACGGGGTAGGAGTGCAGATACGCAGTATTTT.

The chain combines TRBV7-2 with TRBJ2-1; D is perhaps TRBD1 (6 bases). CDR3 length equals 16 residues. The germline V gene has CDR1 SGHTA and CDR2 FQGNSA. V shed 0 bases and J shed 4 bases, with 13 bases lying between them. Written as DNA, the CDR3 is TGTGCCAGCAGCTTAGCATCAGGGGTCGTATACAATGAGCAGTTCTTC. Protein: CASSLASGVVYNEQFF.

The V call is TRBV11-2, the J call TRBJ1-4, with a tentative D call TRBD1 (6 bases). The germline CDR1 and CDR2 sequences are SGHAT and FQNNGV. This CDR3 has 15 amino acids. The V end lost 5 bases, the J end lost 3 bases, and 13 bases lay between the germline ends. The CDR3 DNA sequence: TGTGCCAGCAGCCCCCGAGGGGGGTCTAATGAAAAACTGTTTTTT. Its protein product is CASSPRGGSNEKLFF.

The CDR3 DNA sequence: TGTGCCAGCAGCTTAGACGTTCCAGGGCGCGATGAGCAGTTCTTC. It yields the protein CASSLDVPGRDEQFF. V usage is TRBV7-9 and J usage is TRBJ2-1; possible D gene TRBD1, 5 bases. This CDR3 spans 15 amino acids. The V end lost 1 base, the J end lost 8 bases, and 15 bases lay between the germline ends. Germline V gene data show CDR1 as SEHNR and CDR2 as FQNEAQ (reference sequence). Combining the CDR3 with reference TRBV7-9 and TRBJ2-1 gives the whole variable domain DTGVSQNPRHKITKRGQNVTFRCDPISEHNRLYWYRQTLGQGPEFLTYFQNEAQLEKSRLLSDRFSAERPKGSFSTLEIQRTEQGDSAMYLCASSLDVPGRDEQFFGPGTRLTVL.

The chain carries TRBV7-3 and TRBJ2-1, with no clear D. The CDR3 is 13 residues long. Trimming shortened V by 6 bases and J by 6 bases, and 12 bases separated the two germline ends. Germline values: CDR1 SGHTA, CDR2 FQGTGA. CDR3 nucleotide sequence: TGTGCCAGCAGTTTTGTGGGGTCCAATGAGCAGTTCTTC. Residues: CASSFVGSNEQFF.

The chain uses TRBV30 and TRBJ1-2; possibly TRBD1 for D (6 bases). Trimming stripped 6 bases from V and 3 bases from J, with 17 bases between. Germline CDR1 and CDR2: GTSNPN and SVGIG (reference sequence). There are 14 residues in the CDR3. DNA for the CDR3: TGTGCCTGCACGAGACCAGGGGAGGACTATGGCTACACCTTC. It codes for CACTRPGEDYGYTF.